The following is a T cell receptor beta chain sequence with its context. The target antigen is unknown. This specimen belongs to a study of a mutant IDH1 vaccine in newly diagnosed glioma. The wider study: Patients arrived already treated with radiotherapy, temozolomide, or both, most having had both. Study results and limitations: Top-clonotype changes in peripheral T cells seemed unrelated to pseudoprogression. Immune responses arising from the vaccine appeared in more than 90% of patients.

Repertoires were generated with immunoSEQ multiplex PCR, while TCRdb's copy carries only in-frame clones and drops some. In the table there are under 40,000 clones, 65% to 85% of which are singletons. CDR3 length equals 17 residues. J was trimmed by 4 bases and V by 4 bases; bases with no gene match: 10. Germline CDR1 reads MNHNS; CDR2 reads SASEGT. This sample's time point: week 47, end of study. A single vaccine dose contained 300 ug of mutant IDH1 20-mer peptide, and topical imiquimod was used with it. The source of this sequence is a man in his thirties or forties with glioma. This specimen was PBMCs, taken from a glioma patient whose treatment included an IDH1 peptide vaccine. This chain joins TRBV6-1 and TRBJ1-4; 9 nucleotides agree with TRBD1. The CDR3 reads CASSGTVQGAINEKLFF. For the CDR3, the DNA is TGTGCCAGCAGTGGAACGGTACAGGGGGCTATTAATGAAAAACTGTTTTTT.